This T cell receptor beta chain comes out of a study of T cells after yellow fever vaccination. Germline V lookup: CDR1 ENHRY, CDR2 SYGVKD. The CDR3 covers 14 residues. The V and J ends lost 3 bases and 6 bases respectively, with 15 bases between them. This clonotype was counted many times. What it binds is not known. Findings and caveats of the study: The CD4 compartment and the CD8 compartment contained a small share of clonotypes in common. Any FACS-sorted repertoire could hold abundant clonotypes that contaminate it from the bulk population. Among primary-vaccination clones, most reappeared after the booster, at roughly 95% for CD4 and more than 85% for CD8.

TCRdb called the 5' RACE reads again in MiXCR, with one record for every CDR3 protein. The sample includes about 150,000 distinct CDR3 sequences, 5% to 7.5% of them seen just once. The rearrangement uses TRBV10-3 and TRBJ2-7, with D maybe TRBD2 (7 bases). The source was CD4+ T cells sorted from PBMCs, collected 10 days after the yellow fever booster vaccination. The origin of this receptor is a man between 25 and 39 years old who received the YFV17D yellow fever vaccine. The CDR3 protein is CAISDPARGAEQYF. As DNA, the CDR3 is TGTGCCATCAGTGACCCCGCCCGGGGGGCCGAGCAGTACTTC.